This T cell receptor (beta chain) was retrieved from a study of shared clonotypes between healthy human individuals. Study-wide results and limits: Naive subsets generally had larger estimated richness than memory subsets. With few donors, the genetic and exposure-history diversity represented was limited.

J lost 1 base, V lost 6 bases, and 5 bases had no gene match. Per the germline V gene, CDR1 is MNHEY and CDR2 is SMNVEV (reference sequence). The CDR3 runs 15 residues. Adult Caucasians living in Nashville, Tennessee made up all of the donors. A remark on this clone: Its matching antigen is unknown.

Each cell subset's genomic DNA was divided evenly among several immunoSEQ plates. TCRdb keeps only in-frame clones here, not all; method: immunoSEQ multiplex PCR. This table holds about 2.4 million clones, roughly 93% found once. The sequenced sample consisted of naive CD4+ T cells from PBMCs. This sample's subset: CD45RA+ positively selected. The chain has TRBV27 and TRBJ1-1; 10 bases agree with TRBD1. The clonotype originates from a man aged 18 to 30 in good health. Some clones in this sample may be carry-over from other donors' samples. The CDR3 loop reads CASSSRDRGNTEAFF. The CDR3, as DNA: TGTGCCAGCAGCTCCCGGGACAGGGGGAACACTGAAGCTTTCTTT.